The sequence of this T cell receptor (beta chain) was determined in a study of T cells in Graves' hyperthyroidism and ophthalmopathy. Overall study results and limits: Ophthalmopathy was told apart from stable hyperthyroidism by a 13 V-J model.

TCR beta CDR3 regions were amplified from RNA. When the TCR CDR3 underwent first-round RT-PCR, the HTBI primer set was used. Using its own MiXCR run on the multiplex PCR reads, TCRdb lists one record per CDR3 protein. The profile shows about 740,000 distinct CDR3 sequences, about 15% of them singletons. This clonotype has a handful of counts. What it binds is not known. Germline CDR1 is SEHNR and CDR2 is FQNEAQ (reference sequence). The CDR3 is made up of 16 amino acids. J was trimmed by 4 bases and V by 0 bases; bases with no gene match: 3. The origin of this receptor is a woman between 18 and 29 years old with Graves' hyperthyroidism. V and J are TRBV7-9 and TRBJ2-2; TRBD1 agrees at 9 bases. Sequences were obtained from blood. The CDR3 region has the DNA TGTGCCAGCAGCTTAGCGGGACAGGGTGTCACCGGGGAGCTGTTTTTT. Translating it yields CASSLAGQGVTGELFF.